The text below deals with one TCR beta chain. This sample was included in a study of blood T cell repertoires in COVID-19. On the study more broadly: From the United States, Italy and Spain came samples of acute and convalescent COVID-19. Nucleic acid was either cDNA or gDNA, and it came from T cells, B-cell-depleted T cells, or PBMCs.

In the authors' workflow: Estimates of nucleated cell counts were drawn from the amplification of reference gene primers. Some clones are missing from TCRdb's copy, which holds only in-frame ones; the method was immunoSEQ multiplex PCR. V and J calls plus clone size are reproduced from that table; the DNA served to infer D and trimming. The sample shows roughly 280,000 clones, less than 90% of them seen only once. V lost 3 bases to trimming and J lost 6 bases; unmatched junction nucleotides: 4. Per the germline V gene, CDR1 is SGHVS and CDR2 is FQNEAQ. This CDR3 has 15 amino acids. The chain couples TRBV7-8 to TRBJ2-1; 11 bases align to TRBD2. This clonotype was obtained from a man in his sixties with acute or convalescent COVID-19. What was sequenced was peripheral blood. In nucleotides, the CDR3 is TGTGCCAGCAGCTTTTTAGCGGGAGGGCTCAATGAGCAGTTCTTC. Protein: CASSFLAGGLNEQFF.